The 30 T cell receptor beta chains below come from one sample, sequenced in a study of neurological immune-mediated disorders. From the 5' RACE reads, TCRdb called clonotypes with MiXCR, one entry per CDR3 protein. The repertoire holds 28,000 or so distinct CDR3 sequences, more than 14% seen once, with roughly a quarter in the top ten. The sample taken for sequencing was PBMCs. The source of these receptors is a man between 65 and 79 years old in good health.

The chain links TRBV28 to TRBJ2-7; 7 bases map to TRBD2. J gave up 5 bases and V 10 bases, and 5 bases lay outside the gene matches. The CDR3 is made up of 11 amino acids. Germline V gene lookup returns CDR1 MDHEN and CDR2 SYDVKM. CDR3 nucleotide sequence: TGTGCCACTTGGGGGGGGGACGAGCAGTACTTC. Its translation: CATWGGDEQYF. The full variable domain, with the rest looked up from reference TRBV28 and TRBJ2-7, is DVKVTQSSRYLVKRTGEKVFLECVQDMDHENMFWYRQDPGLGLRLIYFSYDVKMKEKGDIPEGYSVSREKKERFSLILESASTNQTSMYLCATWGGDEQYFGPGTRLTVT.

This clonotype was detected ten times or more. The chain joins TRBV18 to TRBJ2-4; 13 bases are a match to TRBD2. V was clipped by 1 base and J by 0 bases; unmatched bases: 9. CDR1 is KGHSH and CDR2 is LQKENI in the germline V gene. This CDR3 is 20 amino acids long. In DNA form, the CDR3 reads TGTGCCAGCTCACCACGTTCGGGACTAGCGGGGCCGCTAGCCAAAAACATTCAGTACTTC. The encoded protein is CASSPRSGLAGPLAKNIQYF.

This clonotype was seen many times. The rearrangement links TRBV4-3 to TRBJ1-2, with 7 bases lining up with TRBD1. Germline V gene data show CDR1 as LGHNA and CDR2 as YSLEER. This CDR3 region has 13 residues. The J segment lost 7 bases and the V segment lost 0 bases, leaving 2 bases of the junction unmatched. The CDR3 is CASSQETGLGYTF. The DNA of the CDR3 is TGCGCCAGCAGCCAAGAGACAGGGCTTGGCTACACCTTC.

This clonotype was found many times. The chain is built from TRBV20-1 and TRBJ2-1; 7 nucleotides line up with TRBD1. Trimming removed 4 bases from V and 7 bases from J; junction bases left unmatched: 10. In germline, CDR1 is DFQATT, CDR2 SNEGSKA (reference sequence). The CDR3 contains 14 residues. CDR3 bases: TGCAGTGCTACCCAATACCAGGGGGAGAATGAGCAGTTCTTC. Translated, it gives CSATQYQGENEQFF.

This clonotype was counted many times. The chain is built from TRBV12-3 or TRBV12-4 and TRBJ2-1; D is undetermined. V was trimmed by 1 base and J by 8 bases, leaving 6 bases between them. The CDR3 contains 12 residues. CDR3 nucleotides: TGTGCCAGCAGTTTAGTCCAGCATGAGCAGTTCTTC. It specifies CASSLVQHEQFF.

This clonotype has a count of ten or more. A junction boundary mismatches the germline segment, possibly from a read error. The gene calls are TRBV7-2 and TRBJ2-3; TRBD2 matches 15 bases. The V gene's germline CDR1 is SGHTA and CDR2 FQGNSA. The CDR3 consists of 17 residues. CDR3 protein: CASTLPPGLAGGGTQYF. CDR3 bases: TGTGCCAGCACCTTACCCCCGGGACTAGCGGGGGGAGGTACGCAGTATTTT.

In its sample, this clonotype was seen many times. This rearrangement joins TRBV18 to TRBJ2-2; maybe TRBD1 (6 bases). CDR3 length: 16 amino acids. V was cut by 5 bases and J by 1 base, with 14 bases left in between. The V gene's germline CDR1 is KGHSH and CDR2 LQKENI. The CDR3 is CASSDEDSMNTGELFF. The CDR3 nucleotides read TGTGCCAGCTCAGACGAGGACAGCATGAACACCGGGGAGCTGTTTTTT.

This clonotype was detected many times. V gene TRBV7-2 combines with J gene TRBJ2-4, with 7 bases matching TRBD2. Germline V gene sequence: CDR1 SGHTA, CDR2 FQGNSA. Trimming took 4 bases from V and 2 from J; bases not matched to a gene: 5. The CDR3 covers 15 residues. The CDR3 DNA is TGTGCCAGCAGCTCCGGGAGGTTTACCAAAAACATTCAGTACTTC. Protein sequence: CASSSGRFTKNIQYF.

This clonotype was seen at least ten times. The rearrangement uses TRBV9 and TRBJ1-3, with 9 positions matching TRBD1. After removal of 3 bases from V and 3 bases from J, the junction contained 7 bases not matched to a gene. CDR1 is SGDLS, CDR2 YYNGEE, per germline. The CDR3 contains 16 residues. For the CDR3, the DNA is TGTGCCAGCAGCGACCAAACAGGGGGCTATGGAAACACCATATATTTT. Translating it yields CASSDQTGGYGNTIYF.

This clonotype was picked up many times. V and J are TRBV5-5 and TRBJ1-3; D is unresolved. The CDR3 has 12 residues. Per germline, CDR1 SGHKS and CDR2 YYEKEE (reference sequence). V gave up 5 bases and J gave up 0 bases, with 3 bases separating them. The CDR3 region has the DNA TGTGCCAGCAGGGCCTCTGGAAACACCATATATTTT. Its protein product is CASRASGNTIYF.

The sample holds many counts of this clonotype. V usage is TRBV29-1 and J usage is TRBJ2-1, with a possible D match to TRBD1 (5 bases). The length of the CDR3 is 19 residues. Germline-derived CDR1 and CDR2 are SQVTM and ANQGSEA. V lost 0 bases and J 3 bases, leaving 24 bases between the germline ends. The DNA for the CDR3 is TGCAGCGTTGAAGATCCGGCCGAAGGCCAGGGTAGGGTCTACAATGAGCAGTTCTTC. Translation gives CSVEDPAEGQGRVYNEQFF.

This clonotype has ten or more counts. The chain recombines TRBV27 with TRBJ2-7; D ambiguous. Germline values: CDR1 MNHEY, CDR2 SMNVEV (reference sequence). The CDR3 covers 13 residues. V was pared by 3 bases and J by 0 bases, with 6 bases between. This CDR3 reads CASSLKSSYEQYF. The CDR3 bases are TGTGCCAGCAGTTTGAAAAGCTCCTACGAGCAGTACTTC.

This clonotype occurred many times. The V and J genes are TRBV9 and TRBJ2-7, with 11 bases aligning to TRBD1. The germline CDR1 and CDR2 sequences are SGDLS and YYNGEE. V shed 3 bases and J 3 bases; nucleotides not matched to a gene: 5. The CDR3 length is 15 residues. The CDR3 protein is CASSATGQGDYEQYF. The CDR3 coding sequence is TGTGCCAGCAGCGCAACGGGACAGGGGGACTACGAGCAGTACTTC.

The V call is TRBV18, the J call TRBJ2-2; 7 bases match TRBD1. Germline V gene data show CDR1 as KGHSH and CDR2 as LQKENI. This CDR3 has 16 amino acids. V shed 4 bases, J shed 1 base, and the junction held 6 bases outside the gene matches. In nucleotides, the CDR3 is TGTGCCAGCTCACGGGCTACAGGGGTGAACACCGGGGAGCTGTTTTTT. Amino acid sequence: CASSRATGVNTGELFF.

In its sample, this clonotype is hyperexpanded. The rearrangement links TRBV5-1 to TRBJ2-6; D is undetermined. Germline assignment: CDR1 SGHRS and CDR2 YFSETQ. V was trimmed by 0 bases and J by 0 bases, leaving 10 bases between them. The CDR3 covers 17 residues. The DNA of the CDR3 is TGCGCCAGCAGCTTGGTACCCCCATCCTCTGGGGCCAACGTCCTGACTTTC. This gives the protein CASSLVPPSSGANVLTF.

CDR3: CASSGDRGYNEQFF. The CDR3 DNA follows: TGCGCCAGCAGCGGGGACAGGGGCTACAATGAGCAGTTCTTC. This chain uses TRBV5-1 with TRBJ2-1, with TRBD1 identical over 10 bases. CDR1 and CDR2 (germline): SGHRS, YFSETQ. CDR3 length: 14 amino acids. V lost 4 bases and J lost 3; bases outside the gene matches: 1.

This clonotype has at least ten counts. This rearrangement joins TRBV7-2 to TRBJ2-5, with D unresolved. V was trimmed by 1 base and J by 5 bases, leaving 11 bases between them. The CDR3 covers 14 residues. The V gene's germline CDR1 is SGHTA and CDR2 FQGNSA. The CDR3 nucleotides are TGTGCCAGCAGCTTAGGGAGATCTTGGGAGACCCAGTACTTC. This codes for CASSLGRSWETQYF. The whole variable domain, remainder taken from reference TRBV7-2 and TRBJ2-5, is GAGVSQSPSNKVTEKGKDVELRCDPISGHTALYWYRQSLGQGLEFLIYFQGNSAPDKSGLPSDRFSAERTGGSVSTLTIQRTQQEDSAVYLCASSLGRSWETQYFGPGTRLLVL.

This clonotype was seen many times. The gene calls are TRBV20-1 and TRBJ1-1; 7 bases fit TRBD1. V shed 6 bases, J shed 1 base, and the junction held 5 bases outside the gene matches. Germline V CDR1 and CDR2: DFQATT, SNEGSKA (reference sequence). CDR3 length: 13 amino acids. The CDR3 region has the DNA TGCAGTGCCTCGACAGGGCGGAACACTGAAGCTTTCTTT. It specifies CSASTGRNTEAFF.

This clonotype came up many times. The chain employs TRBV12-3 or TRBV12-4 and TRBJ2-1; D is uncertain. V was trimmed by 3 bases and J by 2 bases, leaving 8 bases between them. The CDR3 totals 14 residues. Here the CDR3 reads CASSFAHTYNEQFF. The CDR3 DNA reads TGTGCCAGCAGTTTCGCTCATACCTACAATGAGCAGTTCTTC.

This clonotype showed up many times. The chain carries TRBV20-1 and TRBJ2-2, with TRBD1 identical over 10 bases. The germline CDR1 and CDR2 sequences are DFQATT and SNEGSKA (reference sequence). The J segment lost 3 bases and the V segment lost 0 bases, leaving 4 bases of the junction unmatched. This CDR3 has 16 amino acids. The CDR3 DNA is TGCAGTGCTAGAGATTGGGGGACAGGGGACACCGGGGAGCTGTTTTTT. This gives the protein CSARDWGTGDTGELFF.

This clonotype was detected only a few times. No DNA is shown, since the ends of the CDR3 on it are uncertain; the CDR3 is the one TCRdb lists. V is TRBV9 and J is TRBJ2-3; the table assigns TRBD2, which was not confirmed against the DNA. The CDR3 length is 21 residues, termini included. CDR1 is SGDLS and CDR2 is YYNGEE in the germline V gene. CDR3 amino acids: CASSIYLCSVKWAGLTDTQYF.

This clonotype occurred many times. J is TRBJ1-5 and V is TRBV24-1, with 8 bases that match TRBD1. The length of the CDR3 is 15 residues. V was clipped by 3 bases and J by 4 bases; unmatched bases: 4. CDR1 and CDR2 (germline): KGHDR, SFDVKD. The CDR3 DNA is TGTGCCACCAGTGATCCCCGGACAGGGAATCAGCCCCAGCATTTT. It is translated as CATSDPRTGNQPQHF.

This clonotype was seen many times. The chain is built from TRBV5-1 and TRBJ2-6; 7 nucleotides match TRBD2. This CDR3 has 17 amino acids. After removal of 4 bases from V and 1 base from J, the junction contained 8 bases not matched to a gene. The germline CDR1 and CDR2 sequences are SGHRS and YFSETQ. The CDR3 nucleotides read TGCGCCAGCAGCCCCGGCCAGGGAGGGTCTGGGGCCAACGTCCTGACTTTC. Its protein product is CASSPGQGGSGANVLTF. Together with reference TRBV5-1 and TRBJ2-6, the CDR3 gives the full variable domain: KAGVTQTPRYLIKTRGQQVTLSCSPISGHRSVSWYQQTPGQGLQFLFEYFSETQRNKGNFPGRFSGRQFSNSRSEMNVSTLELGDSALYLCASSPGQGGSGANVLTFGAGSRLTVL.

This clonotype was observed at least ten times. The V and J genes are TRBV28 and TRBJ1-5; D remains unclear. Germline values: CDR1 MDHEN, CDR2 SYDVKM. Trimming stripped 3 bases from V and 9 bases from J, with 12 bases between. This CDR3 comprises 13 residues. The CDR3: CASSLSSWGPQHF. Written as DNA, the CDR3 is TGTGCCAGCAGTTTGTCTTCCTGGGGGCCCCAGCATTTT. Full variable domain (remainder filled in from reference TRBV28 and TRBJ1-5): DVKVTQSSRYLVKRTGEKVFLECVQDMDHENMFWYRQDPGLGLRLIYFSYDVKMKEKGDIPEGYSVSREKKERFSLILESASTNQTSMYLCASSLSSWGPQHFGDGTRLSIL.

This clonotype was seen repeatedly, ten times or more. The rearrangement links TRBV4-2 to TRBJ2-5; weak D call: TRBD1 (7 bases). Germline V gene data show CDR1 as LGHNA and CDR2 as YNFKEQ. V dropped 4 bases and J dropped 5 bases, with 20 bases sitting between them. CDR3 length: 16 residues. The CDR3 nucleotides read TGTGCCAGCAGCCGCGGCGGAGGGGGCACCGGGGAGACCCAGTACTTC. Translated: CASSRGGGGTGETQYF.

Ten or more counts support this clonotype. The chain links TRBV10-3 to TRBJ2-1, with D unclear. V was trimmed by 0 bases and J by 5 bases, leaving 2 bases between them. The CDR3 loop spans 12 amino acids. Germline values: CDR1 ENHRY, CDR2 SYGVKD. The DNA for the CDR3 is TGTGCCATCAGTGAGTCGGACAATGAGCAGTTCTTC. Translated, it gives CAISESDNEQFF.

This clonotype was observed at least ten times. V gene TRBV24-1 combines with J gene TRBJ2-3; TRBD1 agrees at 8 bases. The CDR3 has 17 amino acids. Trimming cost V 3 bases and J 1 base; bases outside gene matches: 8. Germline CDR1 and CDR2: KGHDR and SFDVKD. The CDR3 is CATSDIDRGSGTDTQYF. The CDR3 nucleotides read TGTGCCACCAGTGATATCGACAGGGGATCTGGCACAGATACGCAGTATTTT.

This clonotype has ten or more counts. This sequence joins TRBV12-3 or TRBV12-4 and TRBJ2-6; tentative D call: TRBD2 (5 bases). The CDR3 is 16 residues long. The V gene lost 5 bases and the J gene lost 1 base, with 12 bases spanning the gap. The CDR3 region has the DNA TGTGCCAGCAGTCCACTCGGCGGGTCTGGGGCCAACGTCCTGACTTTC. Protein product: CASSPLGGSGANVLTF.

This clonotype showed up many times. The CDR3 loop is CASSTSSGTGQGYTF. The CDR3 coding sequence is TGTGCCAGCAGCACCTCTTCCGGGACAGGGCAAGGCTACACCTTC. V and J are TRBV7-2 and TRBJ1-2; 9 nucleotides agree with TRBD1. Looked up from germline, CDR1 is SGHTA and CDR2 is FQGNSA. The CDR3 extends over 15 amino acids. J was trimmed by 8 bases and V by 5 bases; bases with no gene match: 12. Supplemented by reference TRBV7-2 and TRBJ1-2, the full variable domain reads GAGVSQSPSNKVTEKGKDVELRCDPISGHTALYWYRQSLGQGLEFLIYFQGNSAPDKSGLPSDRFSAERTGGSVSTLTIQRTQQEDSAVYLCASSTSSGTGQGYTFGSGTRLTVV.

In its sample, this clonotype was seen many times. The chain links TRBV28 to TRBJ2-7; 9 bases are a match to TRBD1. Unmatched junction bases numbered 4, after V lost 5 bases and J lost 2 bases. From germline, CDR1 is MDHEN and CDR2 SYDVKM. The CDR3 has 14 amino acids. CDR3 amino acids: CASSARDRAYEQYF. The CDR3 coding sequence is TGTGCCAGCAGTGCCCGGGACAGGGCCTACGAGCAGTACTTC.